This T cell receptor (beta chain) stems from a study of low-dose radiotherapy and immunotherapy resistance in tumors. About the study: Each patient was administered nivolumab intravenously at 240 mg, which was a flat dose, every two weeks, along with intravenous ipilimumab at 1 mg/kg every six weeks.

Time point meaning: before trial treatment. Patients with advanced, tumor-infiltrating lymphocyte-negative solid tumors were eligible. This CDR3 spans 13 amino acids. Trimming removed 2 bases at V and 3 bases at J, with 8 bases between. Looked up from germline, CDR1 is MNHEY and CDR2 is SVGEGT. TRAV- and TRBV-specific primers were used for first-strand cDNA, which covered alpha and beta chains. TCR amplification involved 15 to 25 PCR cycles with a constant-region primer and V-primer adapter. With in vitro transcription, the isolated mRNA was amplified. TCRdb passed the reads through MiXCR, listing each CDR3 protein once. The sample lists about 60,000 distinct CDR3 sequences; roughly a quarter were seen once.

Sequences were derived from PBMCs, sampled before treatment. The chain recombines TRBV6-2 or TRBV6-3 with TRBJ2-7; D not certain. This sequence was found in a male donor with prostate cancer. CDR3 residues: CASSYGRNYEQYF. The CDR3 nucleotides read TGTGCCAGCAGTTACGGCAGAAACTACGAGCAGTACTTC.